This TCR beta chain was sequenced for a study of blood T cell repertoires in COVID-19. At the level of the study: Specimens from acute and convalescent COVID-19 originated in the United States, Italy and Spain.

Measured with immunoSEQ multiplex PCR; TCRdb has only the in-frame clones, and not every one. Of about 170,000 clones detected, about 87% appear once; the ten largest clones hold about 26%. CDR3 length: 13 amino acids. The ends lost 6 bases at V and 7 bases at J; junction bases unmatched: 10. Germline V gives CDR1 SQVTM, CDR2 ANQGSEA. The TCR comes from a man aged 55 to 70 with acute or convalescent COVID-19. The chain employs TRBV29-1 and TRBJ1-2; 8 bases match TRBD1. The sequenced sample consisted of peripheral blood. The CDR3 loop is CSVGQGAGCGYTF. The CDR3, as DNA: TGCAGCGTCGGTCAGGGGGCTGGCTGTGGCTACACCTTC.